These 13 T cell receptor beta chains share one sample of origin, sequenced in a study of blood T cell repertoires in COVID-19. TCRdb keeps only in-frame clones here, not all; method: immunoSEQ multiplex PCR. The sample has 250,000 or so clones; 80% to 90% are singletons. The material sequenced was PBMCs or T cells enriched from blood (not recorded which). The receptors stem from a woman younger than 45 with acute COVID-19.

V gene TRBV6-2 or TRBV6-3 combines with J gene TRBJ2-1, with D maybe TRBD2 (5 bases). V lost 2 bases, J lost 1 base, and 12 bases lay in between. The CDR3 has 16 residues. The germline gives CDR1 MNHEY, CDR2 SVGEGT. Here the CDR3 reads CASSYGASRSYNEQFF. In nucleotides, the CDR3 is TGTGCCAGCAGTTACGGTGCTAGCAGATCCTACAATGAGCAGTTCTTC.

As concerns this clone: An end of the junction differs from the germline gene, which may be a read error. This chain's CDR3 is CASRNQGYPNEPQHF. The CDR3 nucleotides are TGTGCCAGCAGAAATCAGGGGTACCCCAATGAGCCCCAGCATTTT. V usage is TRBV6-5 and J usage is TRBJ1-5; tentatively, D is TRBD1 (6 bases). CDR3 size: 15 residues. Germline V gene lookup returns CDR1 MNHEY and CDR2 SVGAGI.

This clone was seen once. This rearrangement joins TRBV11-1 to TRBJ1-5; unclear D gene. The length of the CDR3 is 13 residues. Germline CDR1 reads SGHAT; CDR2 reads FQDESV (reference sequence). The V end lost 5 bases, the J end lost 2 bases, and 7 bases lay between the germline ends. The CDR3 sequence: CASSPGRNQPQHF. The CDR3 region has the DNA TGTGCCAGCAGCCCTGGCCGCAATCAGCCCCAGCATTTT.

The chain has TRBV29-1 and TRBJ2-5; D is perhaps TRBD1 (6 bases). V lost 0 bases to trimming and J lost 1 base, with 6 bases between them. CDR3 length equals 13 residues. CDR1 is SQVTM and CDR2 is ANQGSEA in the germline V gene. The CDR3 sequence is CSVEDRGQETQYF. CDR3 nucleotides: TGCAGCGTTGAAGACAGGGGCCAAGAGACCCAGTACTTC. Full variable domain (missing parts from reference TRBV29-1 and TRBJ2-5): SAVISQKPSRDICQRGTSLTIQCQVDSQVTMMFWYRQQPGQSLTLIATANQGSEATYESGFVIDKFPISRPNLTFSTLTVSNMSPEDSSIYLCSVEDRGQETQYFGPGTRLLVL.

The CDR3 here is CASSPSLAGGTDTQYF. The CDR3 DNA sequence: TGTGCCAGCAGCCCTAGCCTAGCGGGGGGCACAGATACGCAGTATTTT. This rearrangement joins TRBV5-7 to TRBJ2-3; 10 positions agree with TRBD2. TRBV5-7 is identified as an open reading frame with a role that is uncertain. Unmatched junction bases numbered 6, after V lost 4 bases and J lost 1 base. This CDR3 is built from 16 residues.

This rearrangement joins TRBV7-3 to TRBJ2-1; 9 nucleotides align to TRBD2. With 4 bases clipped from V and 7 bases from J, the junction kept 8 bases outside the gene matches. Germline CDR1 SGHTA, CDR2 FQGTGA. This CDR3 spans 15 amino acids. CDR3 sequence (DNA): TGTGCCAGCAGCTCTAGCGGGACTAAGTTTAATGAGCAGTTCTTC. Translated, it gives CASSSSGTKFNEQFF.

This rearrangement joins TRBV7-9 to TRBJ1-4; the D gene is possibly TRBD1 (6 bases). V was trimmed by 2 bases and J by 7 bases, leaving 14 bases between them. Per germline, CDR1 SEHNR and CDR2 FQNEAQ (reference sequence). The CDR3 is 15 amino acids. In DNA, the CDR3 is TGTGCCAGCAGCTTAAGAGGGACACAGGTTGAAAAACTGTTTTTT. It encodes CASSLRGTQVEKLFF.

V and J are TRBV6-5 and TRBJ1-2; 9 positions agree with TRBD1. The CDR3 consists of 15 residues. Looked up from germline, CDR1 is MNHEY and CDR2 is SVGAGI. The junction had 8 bases not matched to a gene; V was cut back by 2 bases and J by 7 bases. Written as DNA, the CDR3 is TGTGCCAGCAGTTACGACGAACGGACAGGGGCTGGCTACACCTTC. The encoded protein is CASSYDERTGAGYTF.

The chain employs TRBV4-1 and TRBJ2-1; 9 bases agree with TRBD2. V gave up 2 bases and J gave up 2 bases; unmatched junction bases: 10. The CDR3 contains 18 residues. Per germline, CDR1 MGHRA and CDR2 YSYEKL. Written as DNA, the CDR3 is TGCGCCAGCAGCCAAACTCCTAGCGGGAAGGTCGCCTACAATGAGCAGTTCTTC. It is translated as CASSQTPSGKVAYNEQFF.

This chain joins TRBV28 and TRBJ1-5; 10 bases agree with TRBD1. The CDR3 is made up of 16 amino acids. CDR1 and CDR2 from the germline V gene are MDHEN and SYDVKM. V was pared by 5 bases and J by 6 bases, with 10 bases of the junction left unmatched. CDR3 loop: CASSDRQGALSQPQHF. The CDR3 nucleotides are TGTGCCAGCAGTGATCGACAGGGGGCGCTGAGTCAGCCCCAGCATTTT.

As for this clone: Because the CDR3's place on the DNA is in doubt, the DNA is left out and the CDR3 is given as listed by TCRdb. The chain joins TRBV6-2 or TRBV6-3 to TRBJ1-4; the listed D gene, TRBD1, was not tested against the DNA. Termini included, the CDR3 measures 19 amino acids. The germline V gene has CDR1 MNHEY and CDR2 SVGEGT. CDR3 residues: CASSTSYRGGPSTNEKLFF.

The gene calls are TRBV27 and TRBJ2-1, with 9 bases lining up with TRBD2. There are 16 residues in the CDR3. In germline, CDR1 is MNHEY, CDR2 SMNVEV (reference sequence). The junction had 9 bases not matched to a gene; V was cut back by 1 base and J by 8 bases. The CDR3 reads CASSLWGAGGLDEQFF. The CDR3 bases are TGTGCCAGCAGTTTATGGGGTGCGGGAGGGCTCGATGAGCAGTTCTTC.

This clone was counted only a few times. The V call is TRBV24-1, the J call TRBJ1-2, with D possibly TRBD1 on 5 matching bases. This CDR3 has 14 residues. CDR1 and CDR2 (germline): KGHDR, SFDVKD. The V end lost 3 bases, the J end lost 5 bases, and 12 bases lay between the germline ends. The CDR3 spells CATSDRRGVYGYTF. The CDR3 DNA sequence: TGTGCCACCAGTGATCGACGGGGGGTATATGGCTACACCTTC.